The 17 T cell receptor beta chains in this list originate from one sample, sequenced in a study of blood T cell repertoires in COVID-19. Profiled with immunoSEQ multiplex PCR; TCRdb holds only in-frame clones, not every one. The sample consists of about 91,000 clones, approximately 86% of them appearing once. Sequencing was performed on peripheral blood. The receptors here all came from a woman aged 70-85 years with acute or convalescent COVID-19.

This sequence joins TRBV6-5 and TRBJ2-3; D is possibly TRBD1 (5 bases). Trimming pared 7 bases from V and 1 base from J, leaving 12 bases between. This CDR3 comprises 14 residues. Germline CDR1 is MNHEY and CDR2 is SVGAGI. CDR3 protein: CASTTVRGTDTQYF. For the CDR3, the DNA is TGTGCCAGCACCACCGTCAGGGGCACAGATACGCAGTATTTT.

This sequence joins TRBV4-1 and TRBJ2-5; TRBD1 aligns across 9 bases. J was trimmed by 4 bases and V by 4 bases; bases with no gene match: 7. Per the germline V gene, CDR1 is MGHRA and CDR2 is YSYEKL. This CDR3 is built from 15 residues. CDR3: CASSLPGTGLETQYF. DNA of the CDR3: TGCGCCAGCAGCCTACCCGGGACAGGGCTAGAGACCCAGTACTTC.

This clone has more than one count but fewer than ten. The chain carries TRBV10-2 and TRBJ1-3, with 8 bases fitting TRBD1. The CDR3 is 16 amino acids. Trimming cost V 2 bases and J 3 bases; bases outside gene matches: 6. Germline V gene data show CDR1 as WSHSY and CDR2 as SAAADI. In DNA form, the CDR3 reads TGCGCCAGCAGTGAGCATCAGGGGGCTGGTGGAAACACCATATATTTT. This sequence encodes CASSEHQGAGGNTIYF.

V usage is TRBV5-1 and J usage is TRBJ1-2; 8 nucleotides agree with TRBD1. Germline V gene lookup returns CDR1 SGHRS and CDR2 YFSETQ. V lost 4 bases, J lost 2 bases, and 7 bases stayed unmatched. The CDR3 has 15 residues. The CDR3 here is CASSIGTGANYGYTF. The CDR3 DNA reads TGCGCCAGCAGCATAGGGACAGGAGCAAACTATGGCTACACCTTC.

The chain employs TRBV30 and TRBJ2-1; 7 bases map to TRBD1. The CDR3 consists of 15 residues. V lost 3 bases and J lost 0; bases outside the gene matches: 5. Germline CDR1 GTSNPN, CDR2 SVGIG (reference sequence). The CDR3 region is CAWSPRDSSYNEQFF. The CDR3 DNA is TGTGCCTGGAGCCCCCGGGACAGCTCCTACAATGAGCAGTTCTTC. Drawing the rest from reference TRBV30 and TRBJ2-1, the complete variable domain is SQTIHQWPATLVQPVGSPLSLECTVEGTSNPNLYWYRQAAGRGLQLLFYSVGIGQISSEVPQNLSASRPQDRQFILSSKKLLLSDSGFYLCAWSPRDSSYNEQFFGPGTRLTVL.

The chain combines TRBV15 with TRBJ1-6; D uncertain. The germline V gene encodes CDR1 LNHNV and CDR2 YYDKDF (reference sequence). V lost 6 bases, J lost 7 bases, and 13 bases lay in between. The CDR3 runs to 14 residues. CDR3 loop: CATRQSISNSPLHF. In DNA, the CDR3 is TGTGCCACCAGACAATCGATTTCGAATTCACCCCTCCACTTT.

V gene TRBV2 combines with J gene TRBJ2-7, with 7 nucleotides matching TRBD1. CDR3 length: 14 amino acids. The ends lost 6 bases at V and 1 base at J; junction bases unmatched: 6. Germline V lookup: CDR1 SNHLY, CDR2 FYNNEI. The CDR3 DNA follows: TGTGCCAGCAGACAGGGGTACACTTCCTACGAGCAGTACTTC. Translation gives CASRQGYTSYEQYF.

V is TRBV5-6 and J is TRBJ2-7; D possibly corresponds to TRBD2 (5 bases). Per germline, CDR1 SGHDT and CDR2 YYEEEE. V lost 4 bases and J 1 base, leaving 6 bases between the germline ends. The CDR3 length is 12 residues. The CDR3 spells CASSGLSYEQYF. CDR3 nucleotide sequence: TGTGCCAGCAGCGGACTTTCCTACGAGCAGTACTTC.

V gene TRBV27 combines with J gene TRBJ2-7; tentatively, D is TRBD2 (6 bases). Germline assignment: CDR1 MNHEY and CDR2 SMNVEV (reference sequence). Trimming stripped 6 bases from V and 3 bases from J, with 15 bases between. The CDR3 is 14 residues long. CDR3 region: CASRVVGGYYEQYF. In DNA form, the CDR3 reads TGTGCCAGCAGGGTTGTGGGGGGATACTACGAGCAGTACTTC.

This chain uses TRBV12-3 or TRBV12-4 with TRBJ1-3; D is undetermined. This CDR3 comprises 13 residues. Trimming took 3 bases from V and 2 from J, leaving 5 bases between them. CDR3 protein: CASSFFPGNTIYF. The CDR3 DNA is TGTGCCAGCAGTTTCTTCCCTGGAAACACCATATATTTT.

This clone was counted only a few times. This chain links TRBV3-1 (or the pseudogene TRBV3-2) with TRBJ2-2; tentatively, D is TRBD1 (6 bases). The length of the CDR3 is 16 residues. Germline V gene sequence: CDR1 LGHDT, CDR2 YNNKEL (reference sequence). V lost 1 base, J lost 6 bases, and 15 bases lay in between. The CDR3 DNA is TGTGCCAGCAGCCAAGCACGAACCAGGGGAGCCGGGGAGCTGTTTTTT. This encodes CASSQARTRGAGELFF.

The genes are TRBV11-2 and TRBJ1-6, with D hard to call. CDR3 length: 14 residues. V lost 8 bases to trimming and J lost 10 bases, with 18 bases between them. Germline V gene sequence: CDR1 SGHAT, CDR2 FQNNGV. The CDR3 region has the DNA TGTGCCAGCGGAGGAGCCAGAGACGGATCACCCCTCCACTTT. It specifies CASGGARDGSPLHF.

V usage is TRBV30 and J usage is TRBJ2-7; D remains unclear. V was pared by 2 bases and J by 4 bases, with 6 bases between. Looked up from germline, CDR1 is GTSNPN and CDR2 is SVGIG (reference sequence). The length of the CDR3 is 11 residues. The CDR3 nucleotides read TGTGCCTGGAGTACACGATACGAGCAGTACTTC. This encodes CAWSTRYEQYF. Based on the CDR3 plus reference TRBV30 and TRBJ2-7, the full variable domain is SQTIHQWPATLVQPVGSPLSLECTVEGTSNPNLYWYRQAAGRGLQLLFYSVGIGQISSEVPQNLSASRPQDRQFILSSKKLLLSDSGFYLCAWSTRYEQYFGPGTRLTVT.

The chain joins TRBV20-1 to TRBJ1-5, with D possibly TRBD1 on 6 matching bases. The CDR3 contains 14 residues. CDR1 DFQATT and CDR2 SNEGSKA come from the germline V gene (reference sequence). V was shortened by 3 bases and J by 5 bases, with 14 bases between the two germline ends. This CDR3 reads CSASNGQTYQPQHF. The CDR3 coding sequence is TGCAGTGCTAGTAACGGACAGACCTATCAGCCCCAGCATTTT.

The V and J genes are TRBV6-1 and TRBJ2-7, with a tentative D call TRBD2 (6 bases). Germline V gene data show CDR1 as MNHNS and CDR2 as SASEGT. The CDR3 is 17 amino acids. The V end was cut by 3 bases, the J end by 0 bases, with 18 bases between. This CDR3 is CASSDGGREWSSYEQYF. The CDR3, as DNA: TGTGCCAGCAGTGATGGGGGTCGGGAGTGGAGCTCCTACGAGCAGTACTTC.

This clone was found once. The V gene is TRBV6-5, the J gene TRBJ1-4; perhaps TRBD1 as D (6 bases). The CDR3 contains 14 residues. Germline lookup yields CDR1 MNHEY and CDR2 SVGAGI. The V end was cut by 6 bases, the J end by 3 bases, with 11 bases between. The CDR3 region is CASSRTAANEKLFF. Written as DNA, the CDR3 is TGTGCCAGCAGCCGGACAGCCGCTAATGAAAAACTGTTTTTT.

This chain uses TRBV18 with TRBJ2-5; 13 positions match TRBD2. Germline CDR1 is KGHSH and CDR2 is LQKENI. The CDR3 has 17 amino acids. After removal of 3 bases from V and 4 bases from J, the junction contained 8 bases not matched to a gene. The CDR3 bases are TGTGCCAGCTCACCTCGAGGACTAGCGGGAGCTCTAGAGACCCAGTACTTC. It yields the protein CASSPRGLAGALETQYF.